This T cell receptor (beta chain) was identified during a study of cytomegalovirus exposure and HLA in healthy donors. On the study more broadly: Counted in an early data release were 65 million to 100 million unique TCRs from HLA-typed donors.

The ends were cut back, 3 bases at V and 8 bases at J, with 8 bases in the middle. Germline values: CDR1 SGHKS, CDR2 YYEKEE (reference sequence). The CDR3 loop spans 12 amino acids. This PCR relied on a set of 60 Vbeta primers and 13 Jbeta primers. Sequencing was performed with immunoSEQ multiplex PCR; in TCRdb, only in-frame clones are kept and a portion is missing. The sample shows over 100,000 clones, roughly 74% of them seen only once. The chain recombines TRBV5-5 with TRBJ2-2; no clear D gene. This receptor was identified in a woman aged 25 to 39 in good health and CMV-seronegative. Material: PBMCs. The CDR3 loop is CASSYRVGELFF. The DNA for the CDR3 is TGTGCCAGCAGCTACCGAGTGGGGGAGCTGTTTTTT.